The clone carrying this T cell receptor beta chain was seen a handful of times. The data were taken from a study of blood T cell repertoires in COVID-19. The overall study: PBMCs, B-cell-depleted T cells, or T cells provided the cDNA or gDNA that made up the material.

Germline V gene sequence: CDR1 SGHNT, CDR2 YYREEE (reference sequence). V lost 4 bases, J lost 11 bases, and 8 bases stayed unmatched. The CDR3 is 15 amino acids. How the authors handled the data: Counts of nucleated cells, estimated from reference gene primer amplification, were obtained. Sequenced by immunoSEQ multiplex PCR; TCRdb stores in-frame clones only, minus some. D and trimming were read from the DNA, whereas the V and J calls and clone size are those reported in that table. Among about 74,000 clones, 75% to 85% were seen once, and the ten largest hold roughly 41%. The sequenced material came from peripheral blood. The chain links TRBV5-4 to TRBJ1-6; 11 nucleotides align to TRBD1. This clonotype was obtained from an elderly man with acute or convalescent COVID-19. The CDR3 coding sequence is TGTGCCAGCAGCGCCGGGACAGGGGGGAGAGCACCCCTCCACTTT. Amino acids: CASSAGTGGRAPLHF.